Below, 7 T cell receptor beta chains from the same sample are listed, as sequenced in a study of blood T cell repertoires in COVID-19. TCRdb keeps only in-frame clones here, not all; method: immunoSEQ multiplex PCR. The sample lists 60,000 to 75,000 clones, more than 85% occurring once. The sample comprised peripheral blood. These receptors originate from a man in his sixties or seventies with active COVID-19.

The rearrangement joins TRBV6-2 or TRBV6-3 to TRBJ2-7, with D hard to call. CDR1 is MNHEY, CDR2 SVGEGT, per germline. The V and J ends lost 6 bases and 7 bases respectively, with 10 bases between them. This CDR3 is built from 11 residues. CDR3: CASSNAWEQYF. The CDR3 DNA sequence: TGTGCCAGCAGCAACGCGTGGGAGCAGTACTTC.

The chain recombines TRBV4-2 with TRBJ2-7, with 11 nucleotides matching TRBD2. Germline lookup yields CDR1 LGHNA and CDR2 YNFKEQ. CDR3 length: 19 amino acids. The trim removed 1 base at V and 5 bases at J, leaving 16 bases unmatched. The CDR3 protein is CASSQGVSGRALGKDEQYF. The CDR3 DNA follows: TGTGCCAGCAGCCAAGGGGTTAGCGGGAGGGCCCTCGGGAAGGACGAGCAGTACTTC.

V and J are TRBV10-3 and TRBJ2-2, with TRBD1 matching over 11 bases. Germline CDR1 and CDR2: ENHRY and SYGVKD. V shed 4 bases and J 7 bases; nucleotides not matched to a gene: 5. The CDR3 sequence is 15 residues long. The CDR3 coding sequence is TGTGCCATCAGTGCAGGACAGGGGGCTGGCGGGGAGCTGTTTTTT. Amino acid sequence: CAISAGQGAGGELFF.

A few counts support this clone. The rearrangement uses TRBV7-9 and TRBJ1-2; 11 nucleotides agree with TRBD1. With 5 bases clipped from V and 3 bases from J, the junction kept 5 bases outside the gene matches. CDR3 length: 15 amino acids. Germline V CDR1 and CDR2: SEHNR, FQNEAQ (reference sequence). In DNA form, the CDR3 reads TGTGCCAGCAGCGCAGGACAGGGGGCGTACTATGGCTACACCTTC. It codes for CASSAGQGAYYGYTF.

The chain combines TRBV7-2 with TRBJ2-3; TRBD2 matches at 10 bases. J was trimmed by 5 bases and V by 11 bases; bases with no gene match: 7. The CDR3 runs to 13 residues. Per germline, CDR1 SGHTA and CDR2 FQGNSA. The CDR3 DNA sequence: TGTGCCGGGGCTAGCGGGAGACGAGATACGCAGTATTTT. Translation: CAGASGRRDTQYF.

The chain employs TRBV11-2 and TRBJ2-5; D might be TRBD2 (6 bases). Germline loops: CDR1 SGHAT, CDR2 FQNNGV. CDR3 length: 15 residues. V was trimmed by 1 base and J by 7 bases, leaving 16 bases between them. CDR3 sequence reads: CASSLGAGSGGTQYF. CDR3 sequence (DNA): TGTGCCAGCAGCTTAGGGGCCGGGTCCGGGGGGACCCAGTACTTC.

This clone showed up just once. V is TRBV7-2 and J is TRBJ1-2; 10 nucleotides align to TRBD1. V gave up 1 base and J gave up 0 bases; unmatched junction bases: 2. The CDR3 covers 16 residues. Germline CDR1 reads SGHTA; CDR2 reads FQGNSA. Written as DNA, the CDR3 is TGTGCCAGCAGCTTAGGGGGACAGGGGACTAACTATGGCTACACCTTC. This codes for CASSLGGQGTNYGYTF.